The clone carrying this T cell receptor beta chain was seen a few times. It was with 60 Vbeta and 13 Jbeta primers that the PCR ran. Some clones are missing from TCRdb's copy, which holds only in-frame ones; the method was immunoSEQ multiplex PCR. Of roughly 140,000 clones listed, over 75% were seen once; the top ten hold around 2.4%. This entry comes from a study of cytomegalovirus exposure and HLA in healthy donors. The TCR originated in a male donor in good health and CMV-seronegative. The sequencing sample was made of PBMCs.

CDR3 nucleotides: TGTGCCAGCAGTTCCTCCTGGGGGGAGGGGGAAAAACTGTTTTTT. Protein: CASSSSWGEGEKLFF. This chain joins TRBV27 and TRBJ1-4; tentative D call: TRBD1 (5 bases). The ends were cut back, 4 bases at V and 8 bases at J, with 17 bases in the middle. Per germline, CDR1 MNHEY and CDR2 SMNVEV (reference sequence). CDR3 length: 15 residues.